Sequencing of this T cell receptor (beta chain) was carried out in a study of cytomegalovirus exposure and HLA in healthy donors. The wider study: The study's early data release held roughly 90 million unique TCRs from HLA-typed donors. The study, taken as a whole, reports: An analysis was carried out at a later point. It showed that HLA-associated TCR beta chains were more clonally expanded than equally common non-associated chains.

As for this clone: The target antigen is unknown.

CDR3 length: 14 amino acids. Germline values: CDR1 GTSNPN, CDR2 SVGIG (reference sequence). Deletions cut 2 bases from V and 6 bases from J, with 13 bases between. At collection, donors were nominally healthy, but unrecorded immune exposures were probable. The PCR contained 60 Vbeta and 13 Jbeta primers. Original methodology: Roughly 10 million shared chains were among 80 million or so unique TCR beta chains counted in a later analysis. Sequencing used immunoSEQ multiplex PCR; TCRdb keeps in-frame clones, though not all of them. That table furnishes V, J and clone size, whereas the DNA furnished D and trimming. Here the sample spans about 160,000 clones, about three quarters being singletons.

This rearrangement joins TRBV30 to TRBJ1-4; no clear D gene. This TCR was sampled from a female donor in good health and CMV-seronegative. Sample: PBMCs. The CDR3 is CAWSFSGGDEKLFF. CDR3 sequence (DNA): TGTGCCTGGAGTTTTTCTGGCGGAGATGAAAAACTGTTTTTT.